Listed below are T cell receptor beta chains from one sample, sequenced in a study of naive and memory T cell subsets. TCRdb re-derived calls from the UMI-ligation and nested PCR reads in MiXCR, one entry per CDR3 protein. This table holds around 140,000 distinct CDR3 sequences, roughly a fifth found once. Sequencing was carried out using naive CD8+ T cells from blood. The receptors were gathered from a human donor in good health. Each CDR3 is given with its conserved first and last residue. A D gene is named only where the DNA matches it firmly. Clone size is given for some rows only: seen once, a few or many times, or a class if the clone is expanded.

d_gene,j_gene,abundance,v_gene,CDR3nt,CDR3aa
NA,TRBJ1-1,once,TRBV20-1,TGCAGTGCCCGTTCGGGCCCGAACACTGAAGCTTTCTTT,CSARSGPNTEAFF
NA,TRBJ1-1,once,TRBV6-6,TGTGCCAGCGGACAGATGAACACTGAAGCTTTCTTT,CASGQMNTEAFF
NA,TRBJ2-2,NA,TRBV29-1,TGCAGCGTTGTAAGGGCGGATACGAACACCGGGGAGCTGTTTTTT,CSVVRADTNTGELFF
TRBD1,TRBJ1-1,few,TRBV29-1,TGCAGCGTTGAAGATGGGACAGCCCAAGCTTTCTTT,CSVEDGTAQAFF
TRBD2,TRBJ2-7,NA,TRBV7-9,TGTGCCAGCAGCTTAGCCAGCGGGATCTTCTACGAGCAGTACTTC,CASSLASGIFYEQYF
NA,TRBJ2-3,few,TRBV12-3/TRBV12-4,TGTGCCAGCAGGACTCATACAGATACGCAGTATTTT,CASRTHTDTQYF
NA,TRBJ2-1,few,TRBV7-6,TGTGCCAGCAGCTCCCGACTGGGGGGTGAGCAGTTCTTC,CASSSRLGGEQFF
NA,TRBJ2-3,many,TRBV6-5,TGTGCCAGCAGTTACTCGAAGGGAACCACAGATACGCAGTATTTT,CASSYSKGTTDTQYF
NA,TRBJ1-1,NA,TRBV13,TGTGCCAGTGGACGAGGGAGGGCTGAAGCTTTCTTT,CASGRGRAEAFF
TRBD2,TRBJ2-1,few,TRBV4-1,TGCGCCAGCAGCCTTGAGCGGGACTCCTACAATGAGCAGTTCTTC,CASSLERDSYNEQFF
TRBD1,TRBJ1-4,few,TRBV7-9,TGTGCCAGCAGCTCCGGGGACAGGTCGACTAATGAAAAACTGTTTTTT,CASSSGDRSTNEKLFF
TRBD1,TRBJ2-7,NA,TRBV9,TGTGCCAGCAGCGTAGGGACAGGTACCTACGAGCAGTACTTC,CASSVGTGTYEQYF
TRBD2,TRBJ2-1,NA,TRBV6-5,TGTGCCAGCAGTTACCAGACTAGCGGGCCTTCCTACAATGAGCAGTTCTTC,CASSYQTSGPSYNEQFF
NA,TRBJ1-3,few,TRBV6-2/TRBV6-3,TGTGCCAGCAGTCCTTTTCCTGTCCCTGGAAACACCATATATTTT,CASSPFPVPGNTIYF
NA,TRBJ2-7,NA,TRBV28,TGTGCCAGCGGCCTCCCTGACTACGAGCAGTACTTC,CASGLPDYEQYF
NA,TRBJ2-3,many,TRBV28,TGTGCCAGCAGCGCCGACAGGACCACAGATACGCAGTATTTT,CASSADRTTDTQYF
NA,TRBJ2-5,few,TRBV6-6,TGTGCCAGCAGTTACTCCCACATGGGGGGTGATAAAGAGACCCAGTACTTC,CASSYSHMGGDKETQYF
TRBD2,TRBJ2-7,NA,TRBV7-6,TGTGCCAGCAGCGCAATGGGGGGGGGAAGCGAGCAGTACTTC,CASSAMGGGSEQYF
NA,TRBJ2-7,NA,TRBV28,TGTGCCAGCAGTTTGGACCAGTATTCTCCCTACGAGCAGTACTTC,CASSLDQYSPYEQYF
NA,TRBJ2-5,once,TRBV30,TGTGCCTGGACGTCCCAAGCGGAGACCCAGTACTTC,CAWTSQAETQYF
TRBD2,TRBJ2-7,few,TRBV27,TGTGCCACCTCGTTAAGCGGGAATCTTTACGAGCAGTACTTC,CATSLSGNLYEQYF
TRBD1,TRBJ2-2,few,TRBV7-3,TGTGCCAGCAGCTTGCCCCTCTTAGGGACAGCGGATAACACCGGGGAGCTGTTTTTT,CASSLPLLGTADNTGELFF
NA,TRBJ2-2,NA,TRBV7-9,TGTGCCAGCGACTTATTACTAGATATCGGGGAGCTGTTTTTT,CASDLLLDIGELFF
NA,TRBJ2-7,few,TRBV9,TGTGCCAGCAGCGTAGGGGCGGGTCAGCAGTACTTC,CASSVGAGQQYF
NA,TRBJ2-7,NA,TRBV27,TGTGCCAGCAGTTTATCGGTTCCAGTAAGGGACGAGCAGTACTTC,CASSLSVPVRDEQYF
NA,TRBJ1-1,NA,TRBV12-3/TRBV12-4,TGTGCCAGCAGTTTTACACGAATCGCGATGAACACTGAAGCTTTCTTT,CASSFTRIAMNTEAFF
NA,TRBJ2-7,NA,TRBV6-5,TGTGCCAGCAGTTACTTTGCGGGATACTACGAGCAGTACTTC,CASSYFAGYYEQYF
NA,TRBJ1-2,many,TRBV12-3/TRBV12-4,TGTGCCACCCGCGGCGCTAACTATGGCTACACCTTC,CATRGANYGYTF
NA,TRBJ1-4,few,TRBV27,TGTGCCAGCAGCCCACCAGCTCCTAATGAAAAACTGTTTTTT,CASSPPAPNEKLFF
TRBD2,TRBJ2-1,few,TRBV10-3,TGTGCCATCAGTTACGAACTAGCGGGAGTGGGTGAGCAGTTCTTC,CAISYELAGVGEQFF
NA,TRBJ2-4,few,TRBV28,TGTGCCAGCACCCGAAGTCCCCGTTCCGTCTCCATTCAGTACTTC,CASTRSPRSVSIQYF
NA,TRBJ2-5,few,TRBV13,TGTGCCAGCAGCCCAAGGGAGCCTCAAGAGACCCAGTACTTC,CASSPREPQETQYF
TRBD1,TRBJ1-2,few,TRBV6-5,TGTGCCAGCAGTACAGGGGGGAACTATGGCTACACCTTC,CASSTGGNYGYTF
NA,TRBJ2-7,NA,TRBV27,TGTGCCAGCACGTCAGGGGACTCCTACGAGCAGTACTTC,CASTSGDSYEQYF
NA,TRBJ1-1,NA,TRBV5-1,TGCGCCAGCAGCTTGCACAGGAACACTGAAGCTTTCTTT,CASSLHRNTEAFF
NA,TRBJ2-1,once,TRBV10-2,TGCGCCAGCGAGTTCTACAATGAGCAGTTCTTC,CASEFYNEQFF
NA,TRBJ2-1,NA,TRBV12-3/TRBV12-4,TGTGCCAGCAGTTTCGGGGCAAACAATGAGCAGTTCTTC,CASSFGANNEQFF
TRBD1,TRBJ1-5,few,TRBV6-6,TGTGCCAGCAGTTACTCGAAGGGGCCAGGGGGGATCTCGGTTACGCCCCAGCATTTT,CASSYSKGPGGISVTPQHF
NA,TRBJ1-1,NA,TRBV12-5,TGTGCTAGTGGTTTGGACAGGGCGGGAACCGCTGAAGCTTTCTTT,CASGLDRAGTAEAFF
TRBD2,TRBJ2-7,NA,TRBV27,TGTGCCAGCAGTTGGGGGGGGGAAGTTATCTACGAGCAGTACTTC,CASSWGGEVIYEQYF
TRBD2,TRBJ2-1,NA,TRBV24-1,TGTGCCACCGCTCACACGGGACTAGCGGGAGTATTCATCTACAATGAGCAGTTCTTC,CATAHTGLAGVFIYNEQFF
NA,TRBJ2-1,NA,TRBV25-1,TGTGCCAGCAGTGAATTTTTCTTGGGCGCAGAGATGGTCCCCAATGAGCAGTTCTTC,CASSEFFLGAEMVPNEQFF
NA,TRBJ2-5,few,TRBV27,TGTGCCAGCAGTCCCTGGGCGGGCACACAAGAGACCCAGTACTTC,CASSPWAGTQETQYF
NA,TRBJ1-5,NA,TRBV20-1,TGCAGTGCTAGAGATGGGGGAATAAGCAATCAGCCCCAGCATTTT,CSARDGGISNQPQHF
NA,TRBJ1-1,NA,TRBV3-1,TGTGCCAGCAGCCAAGGAGGGGGGATTGTGAACACTGAAGCTTTCTTT,CASSQGGGIVNTEAFF
NA,TRBJ2-7,NA,TRBV3-1,TGTGCCAGCAGCCAACCTGGCGACGAGCAGTACTTC,CASSQPGDEQYF
NA,TRBJ2-2,NA,TRBV3-1,TGTGCCAGCAGCCAAGAAATTCAGTGGGACACATGGAACACCGGGGAGCTGTTTTTT,CASSQEIQWDTWNTGELFF
TRBD1,TRBJ2-7,NA,TRBV28,TGTGCCAGCACCACGGGACAGGGATGGCGGGAGCAGTACTTC,CASTTGQGWREQYF
NA,TRBJ2-7,NA,TRBV5-4,TGTGCCAGCAGCTTGGGTTGGGGGCGCGAGCAGTACTTC,CASSLGWGREQYF
NA,TRBJ2-1,few,TRBV5-4,TGTGCCAGCAGCTATGCCCCGGGTGAGCAGTTCTTC,CASSYAPGEQFF
TRBD1,TRBJ2-7,NA,TRBV27,TGTGCCAGCAGTTTATATCAGGGGGTTAACGAGCAGTACTTC,CASSLYQGVNEQYF
TRBD2,TRBJ2-7,NA,TRBV20-1,TGCAGTGCTCGGGGGACTAGTAGTTACGAGCAGTACTTC,CSARGTSSYEQYF
NA,TRBJ2-1,few,TRBV9,TGTGCCAGCAGCCCATACGACAGGTGGGGCGATGAGCAGTTCTTC,CASSPYDRWGDEQFF
NA,TRBJ2-7,NA,TRBV29-1,TGCAGCGTTCCGGAGTTGCGGGACGGCGAAATGGGCGAGCTGTACTTC,CSVPELRDGEMGELYF